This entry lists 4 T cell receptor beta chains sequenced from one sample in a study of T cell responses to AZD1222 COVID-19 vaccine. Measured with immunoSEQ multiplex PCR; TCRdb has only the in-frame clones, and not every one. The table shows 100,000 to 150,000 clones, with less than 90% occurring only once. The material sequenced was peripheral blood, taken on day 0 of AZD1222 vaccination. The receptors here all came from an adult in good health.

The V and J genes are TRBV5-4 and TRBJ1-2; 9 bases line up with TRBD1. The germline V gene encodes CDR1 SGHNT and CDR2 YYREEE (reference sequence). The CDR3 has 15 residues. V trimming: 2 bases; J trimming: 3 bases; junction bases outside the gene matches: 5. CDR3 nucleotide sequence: TGTGCCAGCAGCTTAGGGACAGGGAGCGACTATGGCTACACCTTC. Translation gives CASSLGTGSDYGYTF.

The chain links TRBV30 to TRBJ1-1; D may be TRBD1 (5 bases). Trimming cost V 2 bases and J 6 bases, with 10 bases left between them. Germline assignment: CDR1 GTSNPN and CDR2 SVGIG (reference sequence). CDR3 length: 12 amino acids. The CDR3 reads CAWSSLGPEAFF. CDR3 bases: TGTGCCTGGAGTTCCCTGGGGCCTGAAGCTTTCTTT.

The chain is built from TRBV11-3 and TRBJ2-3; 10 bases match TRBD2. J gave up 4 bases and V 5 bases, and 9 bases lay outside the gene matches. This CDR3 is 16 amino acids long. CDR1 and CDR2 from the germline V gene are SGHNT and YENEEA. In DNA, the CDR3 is TGTGCCAGCAGCCCGTCACTAGCGGGGAAGGCAGATACGCAGTATTTT. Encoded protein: CASSPSLAGKADTQYF. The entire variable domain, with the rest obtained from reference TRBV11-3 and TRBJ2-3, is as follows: EAGVVQSPRYKIIEKKQPVAFWCNPISGHNTLYWYLQNLGQGPELLIRYENEEAVDDSQLPKDRFSAERLKGVDSTLKIQPAELGDSAVYLCASSPSLAGKADTQYFGPGTRLTVL.

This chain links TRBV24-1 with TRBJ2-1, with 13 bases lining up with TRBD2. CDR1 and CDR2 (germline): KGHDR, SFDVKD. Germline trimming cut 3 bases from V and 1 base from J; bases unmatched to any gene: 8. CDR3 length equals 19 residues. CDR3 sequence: CATSDPGTSGKRSYNEQFF. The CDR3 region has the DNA TGTGCCACCAGTGATCCCGGGACTAGCGGGAAAAGGTCCTACAATGAGCAGTTCTTC.